These 5 T cell receptor beta chains share one sample of origin, sequenced in a study of cytomegalovirus exposure and HLA in healthy donors. The PCR employed 60 Vbeta primers together with 13 Jbeta primers. Generated by immunoSEQ multiplex PCR, the TCRdb table keeps only in-frame clones and is missing some. The sample yields roughly 58,000 clones, around 83% seen once. The source material was PBMCs. All receptors come from a human donor in good health.

Only one count was recorded for this clone. The V and J genes are TRBV5-1 and TRBJ2-1, with D tentatively TRBD2 (5 bases). The V gene's germline CDR1 is SGHRS and CDR2 YFSETQ. The CDR3 totals 15 residues. V was trimmed by 4 bases and J by 0 bases, leaving 11 bases between them. The CDR3 region is CASSPDYASYNEQFF. DNA of the CDR3: TGCGCCAGCAGCCCCGACTACGCCTCCTACAATGAGCAGTTCTTC.

The chain joins TRBV12-5 to TRBJ2-3; the match to TRBD2 covers 11 bases. With 6 bases clipped from V and 0 bases from J, the junction kept 5 bases outside the gene matches. The CDR3 has 16 amino acids. The germline V gene has CDR1 LGHNT and CDR2 FRNRAP. CDR3 residues: CASGRSSGGSTDTQYF. The CDR3 region has the DNA TGTGCTAGTGGCCGATCTAGCGGGGGGAGCACAGATACGCAGTATTTT.

This chain uses TRBV4-3 with TRBJ1-2; D unclear. The CDR3 has 13 residues. The germline V gene has CDR1 LGHNA and CDR2 YSLEER. V dropped 0 bases and J dropped 7 bases, with 9 bases sitting between them. Here the CDR3 reads CASSQDPILGYTF. For the CDR3, the DNA is TGCGCCAGCAGCCAAGATCCAATACTTGGCTACACCTTC.

The V gene is TRBV4-3, the J gene TRBJ2-5; 9 nucleotides align to TRBD2. Germline lookup yields CDR1 LGHNA and CDR2 YSLEER. Germline trimming cut 2 bases from V and 5 bases from J; bases unmatched to any gene: 6. This CDR3 spans 15 amino acids. As DNA, the CDR3 is TGCGCCAGCAGCCAACTTAGCGGGGGAGGGGAGACCCAGTACTTC. Residues: CASSQLSGGGETQYF.

The chain joins TRBV13 to TRBJ1-2; D is perhaps TRBD1 (5 bases). CDR1 and CDR2 from the germline V gene are PRHDT and FYEKMQ (reference sequence). The ends were cut back, 6 bases at V and 0 bases at J, with 17 bases in the middle. The CDR3 sequence is 16 residues long. The CDR3 DNA sequence: TGTGCCAGCAGTACAATTGTCTCGACAGCTAACTATGGCTACACCTTC. Encoded protein: CASSTIVSTANYGYTF.